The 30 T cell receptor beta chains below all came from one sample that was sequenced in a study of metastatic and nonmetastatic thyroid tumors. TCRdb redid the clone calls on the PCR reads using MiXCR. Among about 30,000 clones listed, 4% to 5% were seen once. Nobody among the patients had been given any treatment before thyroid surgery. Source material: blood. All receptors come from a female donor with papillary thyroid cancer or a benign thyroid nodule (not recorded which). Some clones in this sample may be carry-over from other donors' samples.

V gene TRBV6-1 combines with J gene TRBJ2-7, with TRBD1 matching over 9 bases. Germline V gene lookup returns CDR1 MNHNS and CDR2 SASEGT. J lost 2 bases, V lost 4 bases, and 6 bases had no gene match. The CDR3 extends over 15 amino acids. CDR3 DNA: TGTGCCAGCAGTGGATACCGGGACAGGGCCTACGAGCAGTACTTC. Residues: CASSGYRDRAYEQYF.

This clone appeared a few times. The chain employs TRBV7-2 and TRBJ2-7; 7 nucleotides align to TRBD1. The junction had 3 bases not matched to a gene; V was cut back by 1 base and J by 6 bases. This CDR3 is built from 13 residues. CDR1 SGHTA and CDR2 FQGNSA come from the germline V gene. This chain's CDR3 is CASSLEGGREQYF. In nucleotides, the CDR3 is TGTGCCAGCAGCTTAGAAGGGGGCCGCGAGCAGTACTTC.

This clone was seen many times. DNA of the CDR3: TGTGCCAGCAGCCTACAGGGCGCCTATGGCTACACCTTC. Its translation: CASSLQGAYGYTF. The chain combines TRBV3-1 with TRBJ1-2; D may be TRBD1 (6 bases). V lost 4 bases to trimming and J lost 4 bases, with 10 bases between them. Looked up from germline, CDR1 is LGHDT and CDR2 is YNNKEL (reference sequence). The CDR3 is 13 residues long.

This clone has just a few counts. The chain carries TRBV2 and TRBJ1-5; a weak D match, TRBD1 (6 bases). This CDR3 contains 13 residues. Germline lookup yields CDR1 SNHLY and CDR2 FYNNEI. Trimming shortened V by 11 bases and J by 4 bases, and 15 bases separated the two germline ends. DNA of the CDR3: TGTGCCGGACACAGGGATAGTAATCAGCCCCAGCATTTT. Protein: CAGHRDSNQPQHF.

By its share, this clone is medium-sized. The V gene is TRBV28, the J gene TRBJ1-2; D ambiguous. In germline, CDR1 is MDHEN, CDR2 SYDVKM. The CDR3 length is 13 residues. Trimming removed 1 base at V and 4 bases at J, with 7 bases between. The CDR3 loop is CASSLSEAYGYTF. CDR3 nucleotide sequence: TGTGCCAGCAGTTTATCGGAGGCCTATGGCTACACCTTC.

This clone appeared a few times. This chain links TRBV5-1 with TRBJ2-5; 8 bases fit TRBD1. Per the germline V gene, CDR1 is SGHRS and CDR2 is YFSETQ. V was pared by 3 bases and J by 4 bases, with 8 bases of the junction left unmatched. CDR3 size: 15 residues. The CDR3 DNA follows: TGCGCCAGCAGCTCCCAGGGACAGGCACCAGAGACCCAGTACTTC. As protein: CASSSQGQAPETQYF.

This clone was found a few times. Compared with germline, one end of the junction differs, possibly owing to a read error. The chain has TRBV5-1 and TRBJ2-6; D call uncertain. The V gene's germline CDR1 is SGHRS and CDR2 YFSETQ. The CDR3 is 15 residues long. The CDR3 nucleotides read TGCGCCAGCAGCTTGGGCGCCTCTTGGGCCAACTTCCTGACTTTC. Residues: CASSLGASWANFLTF.

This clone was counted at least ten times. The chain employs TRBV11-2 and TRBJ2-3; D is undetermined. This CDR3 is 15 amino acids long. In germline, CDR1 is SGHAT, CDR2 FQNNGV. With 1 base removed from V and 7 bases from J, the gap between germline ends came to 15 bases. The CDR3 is CASSLVGSAQNTQYF. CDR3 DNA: TGTGCCAGCAGCTTAGTCGGATCAGCGCAAAATACGCAGTATTTT.

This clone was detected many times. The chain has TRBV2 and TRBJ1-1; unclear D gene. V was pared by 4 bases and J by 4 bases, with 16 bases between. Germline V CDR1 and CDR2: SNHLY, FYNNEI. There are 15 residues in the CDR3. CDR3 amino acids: CASSVPFALRTEAFF. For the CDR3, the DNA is TGTGCCAGCAGTGTCCCCTTCGCACTCCGCACTGAAGCTTTCTTT.

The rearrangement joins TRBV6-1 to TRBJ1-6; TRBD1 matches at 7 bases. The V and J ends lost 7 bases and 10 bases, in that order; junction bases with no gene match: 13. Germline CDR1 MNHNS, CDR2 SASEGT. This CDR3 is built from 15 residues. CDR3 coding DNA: TGTGCCAGCAATAGGGAGGGGGCCCATGGATCACCCCTCCACTTT. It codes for CASNREGAHGSPLHF.

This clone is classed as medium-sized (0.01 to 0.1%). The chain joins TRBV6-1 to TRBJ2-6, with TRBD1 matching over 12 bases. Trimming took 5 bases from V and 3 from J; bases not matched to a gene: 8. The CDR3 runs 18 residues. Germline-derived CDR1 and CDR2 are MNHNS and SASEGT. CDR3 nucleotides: TGTGCCAGCAGTTTCAGGGACAGGGGGCTAAGTGGGGCCAACGTCCTGACTTTC. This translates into CASSFRDRGLSGANVLTF.

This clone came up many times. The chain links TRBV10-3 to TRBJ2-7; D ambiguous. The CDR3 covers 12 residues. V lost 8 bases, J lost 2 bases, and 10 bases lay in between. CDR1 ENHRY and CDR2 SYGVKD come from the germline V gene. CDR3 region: CAIAEATYEQYF. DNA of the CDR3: TGTGCCATCGCCGAAGCCACCTACGAGCAGTACTTC.

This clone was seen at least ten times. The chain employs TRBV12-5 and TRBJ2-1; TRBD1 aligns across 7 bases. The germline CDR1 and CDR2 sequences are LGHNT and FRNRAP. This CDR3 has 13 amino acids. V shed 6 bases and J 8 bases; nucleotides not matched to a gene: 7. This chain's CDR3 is CASGSTGNDEQFF. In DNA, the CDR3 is TGTGCTAGTGGCTCGACAGGGAACGATGAGCAGTTCTTC.

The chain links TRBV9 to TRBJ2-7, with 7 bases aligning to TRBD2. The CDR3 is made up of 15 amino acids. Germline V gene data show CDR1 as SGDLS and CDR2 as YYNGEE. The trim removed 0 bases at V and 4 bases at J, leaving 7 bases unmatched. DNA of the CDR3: TGTGCCAGCAGCGTAGGAGCAGCGGGGCTATACGAGCAGTACTTC. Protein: CASSVGAAGLYEQYF.

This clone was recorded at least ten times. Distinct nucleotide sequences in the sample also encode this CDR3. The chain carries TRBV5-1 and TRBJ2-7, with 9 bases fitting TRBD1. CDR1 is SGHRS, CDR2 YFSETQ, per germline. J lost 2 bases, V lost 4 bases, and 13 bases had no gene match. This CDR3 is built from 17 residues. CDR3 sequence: CASSRDRAPFPAYEQYF. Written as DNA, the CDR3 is TGCGCCAGCAGCCGGGACAGGGCCCCATTCCCGGCCTACGAGCAGTACTTC.

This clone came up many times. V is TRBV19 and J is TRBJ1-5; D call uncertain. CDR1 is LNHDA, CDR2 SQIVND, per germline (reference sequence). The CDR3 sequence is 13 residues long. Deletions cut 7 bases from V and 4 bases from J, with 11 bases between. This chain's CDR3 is CASTQQPNQPQHF. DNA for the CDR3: TGTGCCAGTACTCAGCAGCCAAATCAGCCCCAGCATTTT.

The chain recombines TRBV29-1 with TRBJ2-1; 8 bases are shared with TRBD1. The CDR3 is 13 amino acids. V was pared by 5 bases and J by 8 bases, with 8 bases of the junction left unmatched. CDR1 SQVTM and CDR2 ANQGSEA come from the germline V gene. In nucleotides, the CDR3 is TGCAGCGTTCGGAGGACAGGGAAAGATGAGCAGTTCTTC. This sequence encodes CSVRRTGKDEQFF.

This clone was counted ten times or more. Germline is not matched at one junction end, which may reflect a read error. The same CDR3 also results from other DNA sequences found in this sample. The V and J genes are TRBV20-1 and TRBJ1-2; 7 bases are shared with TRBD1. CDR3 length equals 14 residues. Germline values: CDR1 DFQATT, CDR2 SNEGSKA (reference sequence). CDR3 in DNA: TGCAGTGCTAGAGAGCAGGGGGAGGAGGATGGTTACACCTTC. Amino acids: CSAREQGEEDGYTF.

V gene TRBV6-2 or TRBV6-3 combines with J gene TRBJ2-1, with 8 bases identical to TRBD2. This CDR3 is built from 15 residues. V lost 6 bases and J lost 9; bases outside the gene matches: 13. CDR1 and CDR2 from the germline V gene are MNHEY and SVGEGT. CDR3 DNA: TGTGCCAGCAGCCTCTCCCCCGGGGGGGCGGGTGAGCAGTTCTTC. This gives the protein CASSLSPGGAGEQFF.

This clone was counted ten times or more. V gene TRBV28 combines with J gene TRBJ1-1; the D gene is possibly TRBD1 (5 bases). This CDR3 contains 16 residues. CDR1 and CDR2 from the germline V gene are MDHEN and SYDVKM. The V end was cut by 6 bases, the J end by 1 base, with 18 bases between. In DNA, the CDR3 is TGTGCCAGCAGCTCCGGACACCTCCGGGGGAACACTGAAGCTTTCTTT. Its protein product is CASSSGHLRGNTEAFF. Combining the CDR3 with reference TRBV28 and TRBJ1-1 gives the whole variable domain DVKVTQSSRYLVKRTGEKVFLECVQDMDHENMFWYRQDPGLGLRLIYFSYDVKMKEKGDIPEGYSVSREKKERFSLILESASTNQTSMYLCASSSGHLRGNTEAFFGQGTRLTVV.

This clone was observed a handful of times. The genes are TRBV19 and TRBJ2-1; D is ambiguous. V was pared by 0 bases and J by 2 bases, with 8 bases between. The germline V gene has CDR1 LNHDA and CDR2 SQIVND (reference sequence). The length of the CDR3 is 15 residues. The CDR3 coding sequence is TGTGCCAGTAGTATAGATCTTTCCCCCTACAATGAGCAGTTCTTC. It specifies CASSIDLSPYNEQFF.

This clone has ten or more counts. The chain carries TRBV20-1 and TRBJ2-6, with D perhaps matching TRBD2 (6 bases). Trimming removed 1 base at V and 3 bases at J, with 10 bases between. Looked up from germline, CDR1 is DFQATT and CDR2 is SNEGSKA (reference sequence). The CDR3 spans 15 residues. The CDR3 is CSARGGDFGANVLTF. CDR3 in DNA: TGCAGTGCTAGAGGGGGGGATTTTGGGGCCAACGTCCTGACTTTC.

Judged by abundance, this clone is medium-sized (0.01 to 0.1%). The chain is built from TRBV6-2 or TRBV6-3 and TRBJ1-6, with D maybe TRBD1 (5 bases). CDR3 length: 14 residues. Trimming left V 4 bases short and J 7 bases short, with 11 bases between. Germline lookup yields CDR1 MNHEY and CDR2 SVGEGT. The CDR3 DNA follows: TGTGCCAGCAGTTCCCAGGCAGGGAATTCACCCCTCCACTTT. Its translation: CASSSQAGNSPLHF.

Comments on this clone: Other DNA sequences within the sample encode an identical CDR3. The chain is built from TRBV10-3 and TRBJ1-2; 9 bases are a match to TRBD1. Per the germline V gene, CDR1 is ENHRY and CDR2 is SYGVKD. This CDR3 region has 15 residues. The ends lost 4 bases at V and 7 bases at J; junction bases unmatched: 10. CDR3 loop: CAISGGTGGAGGYTF. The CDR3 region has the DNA TGTGCCATCAGTGGAGGCACAGGGGGCGCCGGTGGCTACACCTTC.

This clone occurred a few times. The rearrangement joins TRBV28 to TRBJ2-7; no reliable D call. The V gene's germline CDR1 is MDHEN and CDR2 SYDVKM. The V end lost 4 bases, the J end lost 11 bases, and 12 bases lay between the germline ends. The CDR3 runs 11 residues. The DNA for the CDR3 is TGTGCCAGCAGTTCCACAAACAAGAAGTACTTC. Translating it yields CASSSTNKKYF. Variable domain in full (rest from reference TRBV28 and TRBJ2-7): DVKVTQSSRYLVKRTGEKVFLECVQDMDHENMFWYRQDPGLGLRLIYFSYDVKMKEKGDIPEGYSVSREKKERFSLILESASTNQTSMYLCASSSTNKKYFGPGTRLTVT.

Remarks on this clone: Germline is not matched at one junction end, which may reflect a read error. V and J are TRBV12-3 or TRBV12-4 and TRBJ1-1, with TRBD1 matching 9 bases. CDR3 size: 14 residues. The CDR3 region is CASSGGTGNTEALF. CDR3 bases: TGTGCCAGCAGCGGCGGGACAGGGAACACTGAAGCTCTCTTT.

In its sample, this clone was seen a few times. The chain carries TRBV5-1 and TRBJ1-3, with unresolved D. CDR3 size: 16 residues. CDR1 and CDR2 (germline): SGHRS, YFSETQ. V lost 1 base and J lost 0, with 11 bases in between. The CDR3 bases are TGCGCCAGCAGCTTGTATCCGGTTAGCTCTGGAAACACCATATATTTT. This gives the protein CASSLYPVSSGNTIYF.

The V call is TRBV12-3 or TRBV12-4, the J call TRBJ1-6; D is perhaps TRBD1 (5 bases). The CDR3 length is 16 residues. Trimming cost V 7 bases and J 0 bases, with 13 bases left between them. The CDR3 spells CASIPGRLSYNSPLHF. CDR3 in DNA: TGTGCCAGCATCCCGGGACGGCTCTCCTATAATTCACCCCTCCACTTT.

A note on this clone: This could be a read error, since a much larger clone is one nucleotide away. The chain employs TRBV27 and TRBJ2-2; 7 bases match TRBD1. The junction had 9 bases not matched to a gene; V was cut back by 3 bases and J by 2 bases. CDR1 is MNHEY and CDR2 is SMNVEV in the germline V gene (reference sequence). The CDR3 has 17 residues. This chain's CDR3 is CASSFCTGAINTGELFF. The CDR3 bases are TGTGCCAGCAGTTTCTGTACAGGGGCTATAAACACCGGGGAGCTGTTTTTT.

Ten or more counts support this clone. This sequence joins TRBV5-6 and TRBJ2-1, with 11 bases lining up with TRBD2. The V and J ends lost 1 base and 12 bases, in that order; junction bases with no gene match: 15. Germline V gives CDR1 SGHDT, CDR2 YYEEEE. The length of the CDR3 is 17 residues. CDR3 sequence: CASSLPPGTSGDGVQFF. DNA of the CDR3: TGTGCCAGCAGCTTGCCCCCCGGGACTAGCGGCGACGGGGTGCAGTTCTTC. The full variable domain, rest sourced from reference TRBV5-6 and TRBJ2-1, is DAGVTQSPTHLIKTRGQQVTLRCSPKSGHDTVSWYQQALGQGPQFIFQYYEEEERQRGNFPDRFSGHQFPNYSSELNVNALLLGDSALYLCASSLPPGTSGDGVQFFGPGTRLTVL.